Included here is one T cell receptor beta chain sequence, with context. This entry comes from a study of blood T cell repertoires in COVID-19. The overall study: In each case, the material was cDNA or gDNA derived from T cells, B-cell-depleted T cells, or PBMCs.

The CDR3 runs to 16 residues. Trimming removed 0 bases from V and 6 bases from J; junction bases left unmatched: 5. Germline assignment: CDR1 SGHAT and CDR2 FQNNGV. Source study methods: By means of reference gene primer amplification, nucleated cell counts were estimated. Assay: immunoSEQ multiplex PCR; the TCRdb copy retains only in-frame clones and omits some. V and J calls and clone size are given by that table; D and trimming were obtained from the DNA. This table holds 95,000 to 110,000 clones, roughly 87% found once. The receptor was derived from a human donor in a cohort sampled during active COVID-19. The sequencing input was peripheral blood. This chain links TRBV11-2 with TRBJ2-3; the match to TRBD2 covers 11 bases. The CDR3 loop is CASSLDQLAGVDTQYF. Written as DNA, the CDR3 is TGTGCCAGCAGCTTAGATCAACTAGCGGGGGTGGATACGCAGTATTTT.